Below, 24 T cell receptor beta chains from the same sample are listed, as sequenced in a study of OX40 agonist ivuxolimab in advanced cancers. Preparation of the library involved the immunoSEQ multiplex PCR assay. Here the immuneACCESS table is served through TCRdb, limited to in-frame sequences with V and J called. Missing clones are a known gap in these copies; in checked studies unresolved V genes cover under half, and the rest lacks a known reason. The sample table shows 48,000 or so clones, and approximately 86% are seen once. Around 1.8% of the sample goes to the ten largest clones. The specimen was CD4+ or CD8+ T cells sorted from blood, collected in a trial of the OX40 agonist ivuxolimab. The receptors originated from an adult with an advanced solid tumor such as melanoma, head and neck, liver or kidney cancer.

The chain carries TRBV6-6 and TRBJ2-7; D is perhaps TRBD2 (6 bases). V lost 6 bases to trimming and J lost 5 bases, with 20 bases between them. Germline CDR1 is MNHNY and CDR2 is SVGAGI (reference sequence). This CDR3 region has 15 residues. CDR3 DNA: TGTGCCAGCAGACCGGGGGTTGGGCTGTTTGACGAGCAGTACTTC. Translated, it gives CASRPGVGLFDEQYF.

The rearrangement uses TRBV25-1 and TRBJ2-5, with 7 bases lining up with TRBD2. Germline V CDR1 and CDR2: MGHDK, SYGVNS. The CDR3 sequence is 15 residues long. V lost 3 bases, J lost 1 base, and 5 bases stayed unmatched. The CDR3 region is CASSERGGGQETQYF. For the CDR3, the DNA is TGTGCCAGCAGTGAGCGTGGCGGGGGCCAAGAGACCCAGTACTTC.

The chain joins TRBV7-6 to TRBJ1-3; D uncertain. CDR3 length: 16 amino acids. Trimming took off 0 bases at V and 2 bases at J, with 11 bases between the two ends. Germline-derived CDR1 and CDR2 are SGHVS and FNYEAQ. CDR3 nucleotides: TGTGCCAGCAGCTTAGCAGCGAGGGTAGCTGGAAACACCATATATTTT. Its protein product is CASSLAARVAGNTIYF.

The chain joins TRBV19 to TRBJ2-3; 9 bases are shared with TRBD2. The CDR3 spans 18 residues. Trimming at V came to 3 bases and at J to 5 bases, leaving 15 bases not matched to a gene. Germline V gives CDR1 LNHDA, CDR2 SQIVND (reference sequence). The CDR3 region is CASSIGEGWRGGEDTQYF. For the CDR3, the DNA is TGTGCCAGTAGTATTGGGGAGGGATGGCGGGGGGGCGAAGATACGCAGTATTTT.

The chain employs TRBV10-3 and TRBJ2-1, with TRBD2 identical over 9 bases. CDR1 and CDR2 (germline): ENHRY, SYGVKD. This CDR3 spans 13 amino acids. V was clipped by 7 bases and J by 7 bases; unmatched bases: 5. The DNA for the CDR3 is TGTGCCATCATGGGACTAGCAGGGAATGAGCAGTTCTTC. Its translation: CAIMGLAGNEQFF.

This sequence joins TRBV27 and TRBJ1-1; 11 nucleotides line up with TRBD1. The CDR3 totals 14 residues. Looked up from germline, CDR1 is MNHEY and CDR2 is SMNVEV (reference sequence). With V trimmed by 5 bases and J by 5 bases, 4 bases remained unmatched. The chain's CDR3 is CASSIGTGGTEAFF. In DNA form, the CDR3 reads TGTGCCAGCAGTATTGGGACAGGGGGGACTGAAGCTTTCTTT.

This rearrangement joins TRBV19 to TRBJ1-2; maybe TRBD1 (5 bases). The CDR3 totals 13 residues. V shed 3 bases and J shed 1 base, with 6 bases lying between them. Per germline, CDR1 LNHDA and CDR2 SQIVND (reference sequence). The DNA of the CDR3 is TGTGCCAGTAGTATCGGGGGTAACTATGGCTACACCTTC. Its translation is CASSIGGNYGYTF.

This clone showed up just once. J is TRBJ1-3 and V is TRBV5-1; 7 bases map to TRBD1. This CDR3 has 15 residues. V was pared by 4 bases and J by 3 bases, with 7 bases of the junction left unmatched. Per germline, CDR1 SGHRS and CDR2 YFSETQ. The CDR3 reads CASSPTGQDGNTIYF. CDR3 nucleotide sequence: TGCGCCAGCAGCCCAACCGGACAGGATGGAAACACCATATATTTT.

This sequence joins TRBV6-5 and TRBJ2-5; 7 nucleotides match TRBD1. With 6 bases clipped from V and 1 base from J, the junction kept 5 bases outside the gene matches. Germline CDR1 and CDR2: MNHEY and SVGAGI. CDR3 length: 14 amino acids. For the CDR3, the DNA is TGTGCCAGCAGCAGGGGGAGTACCCAAGAGACCCAGTACTTC. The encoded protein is CASSRGSTQETQYF.

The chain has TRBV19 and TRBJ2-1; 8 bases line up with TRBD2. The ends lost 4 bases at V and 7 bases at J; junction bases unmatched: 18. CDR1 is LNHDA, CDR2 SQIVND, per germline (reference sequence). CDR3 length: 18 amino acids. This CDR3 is CASSKSGRGLKGWNEQFF. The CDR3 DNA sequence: TGTGCCAGTAGTAAATCCGGGAGGGGCTTGAAAGGGTGGAATGAGCAGTTCTTC.

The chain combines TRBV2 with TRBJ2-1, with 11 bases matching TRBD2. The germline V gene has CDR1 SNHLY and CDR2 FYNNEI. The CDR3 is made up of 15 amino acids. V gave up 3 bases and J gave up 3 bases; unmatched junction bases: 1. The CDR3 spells CASSDLAGGYNEQFF. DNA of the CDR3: TGTGCCAGCAGTGACCTAGCGGGGGGCTACAATGAGCAGTTCTTC.

The CDR3 sequence is CASSPPGQISYNEQFF. CDR3 nucleotide sequence: TGTGCCAGCAGCCCACCGGGACAGATCTCCTACAATGAGCAGTTCTTC. The chain uses TRBV14 and TRBJ2-1; 7 bases line up with TRBD1. The junction had 6 bases not matched to a gene; V was cut back by 4 bases and J by 0 bases. The CDR3 is 16 amino acids. Per germline, CDR1 SGHDN and CDR2 FVKESK.

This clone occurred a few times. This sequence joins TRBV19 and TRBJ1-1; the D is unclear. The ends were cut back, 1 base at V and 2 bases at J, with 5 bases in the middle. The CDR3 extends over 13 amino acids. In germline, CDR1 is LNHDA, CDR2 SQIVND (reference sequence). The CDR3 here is CASSIAINTEAFF. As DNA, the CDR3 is TGTGCCAGTAGTATAGCCATAAACACTGAAGCTTTCTTT.

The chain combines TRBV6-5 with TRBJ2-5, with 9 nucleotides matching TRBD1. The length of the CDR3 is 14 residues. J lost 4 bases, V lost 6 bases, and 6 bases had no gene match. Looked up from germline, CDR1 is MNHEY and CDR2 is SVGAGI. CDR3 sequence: CASRWDRVAETQYF. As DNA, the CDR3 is TGTGCCAGCAGGTGGGACAGGGTGGCAGAGACCCAGTACTTC.

CDR3 nucleotides: TGCAGCGTCCCGACACATGCGAACACCGGGGAGCTGTTTTTT. Translating it yields CSVPTHANTGELFF. This rearrangement joins TRBV29-1 to TRBJ2-2; D is uncertain. Between the trimmed V and J ends, which lost 6 bases and 0 bases, there was a span of 11 bases. CDR3 length equals 14 residues. The V gene's germline CDR1 is SQVTM and CDR2 ANQGSEA.

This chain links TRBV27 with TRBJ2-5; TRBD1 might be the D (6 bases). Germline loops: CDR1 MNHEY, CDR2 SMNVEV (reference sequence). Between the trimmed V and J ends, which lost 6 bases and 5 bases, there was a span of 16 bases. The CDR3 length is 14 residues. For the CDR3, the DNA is TGTGCCAGCAGCCGAGGACAGTGGATGGAGACCCAGTACTTC. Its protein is CASSRGQWMETQYF.

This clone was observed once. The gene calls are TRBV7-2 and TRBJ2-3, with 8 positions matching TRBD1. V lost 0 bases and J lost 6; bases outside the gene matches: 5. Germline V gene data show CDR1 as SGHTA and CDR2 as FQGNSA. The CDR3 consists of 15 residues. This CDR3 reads CASSLAQGAADTQYF. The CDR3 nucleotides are TGTGCCAGCAGCTTAGCTCAGGGGGCGGCGGATACGCAGTATTTT.

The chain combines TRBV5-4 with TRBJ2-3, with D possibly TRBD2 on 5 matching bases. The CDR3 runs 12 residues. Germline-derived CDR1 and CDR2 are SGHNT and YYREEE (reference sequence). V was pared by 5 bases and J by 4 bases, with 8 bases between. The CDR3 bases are TGTGCCAGCAGTCCAGCGGCAGATACGCAGTATTTT. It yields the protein CASSPAADTQYF.

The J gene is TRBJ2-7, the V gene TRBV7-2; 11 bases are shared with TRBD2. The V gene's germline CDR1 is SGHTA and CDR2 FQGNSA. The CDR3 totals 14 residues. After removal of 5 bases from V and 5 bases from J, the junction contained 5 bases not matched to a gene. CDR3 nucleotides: TGTGCCAGCAGCATTAGCGGGGGGGCTCACGAGCAGTACTTC. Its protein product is CASSISGGAHEQYF.

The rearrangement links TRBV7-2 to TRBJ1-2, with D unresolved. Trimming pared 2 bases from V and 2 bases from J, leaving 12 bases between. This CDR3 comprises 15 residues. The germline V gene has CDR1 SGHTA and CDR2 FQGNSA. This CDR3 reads CASSLSPTENYGYTF. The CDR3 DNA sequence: TGTGCCAGCAGCTTATCCCCGACTGAGAACTATGGCTACACCTTC.

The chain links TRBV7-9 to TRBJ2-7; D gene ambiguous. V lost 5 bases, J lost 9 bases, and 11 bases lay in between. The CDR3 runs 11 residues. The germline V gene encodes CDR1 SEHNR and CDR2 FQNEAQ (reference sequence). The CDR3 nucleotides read TGTGCCAGCAGCCAAGATATGCGGCAGTACTTC. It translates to CASSQDMRQYF.

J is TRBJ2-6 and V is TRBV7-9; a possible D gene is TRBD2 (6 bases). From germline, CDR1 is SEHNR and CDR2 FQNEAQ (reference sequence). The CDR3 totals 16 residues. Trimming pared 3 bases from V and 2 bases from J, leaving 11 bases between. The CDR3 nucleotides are TGTGCCAGCAGCTTCGGGGGTTACCCTGGGGCCAACGTCCTGACTTTC. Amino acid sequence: CASSFGGYPGANVLTF.

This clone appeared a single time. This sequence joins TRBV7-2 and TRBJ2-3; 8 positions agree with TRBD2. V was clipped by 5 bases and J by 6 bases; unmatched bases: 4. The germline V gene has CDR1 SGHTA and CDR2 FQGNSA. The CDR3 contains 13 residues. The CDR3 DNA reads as TGTGCCAGCAGCCTCAAGCGGGAGGATACGCAGTATTTT. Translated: CASSLKREDTQYF. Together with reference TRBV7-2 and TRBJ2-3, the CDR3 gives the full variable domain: GAGVSQSPSNKVTEKGKDVELRCDPISGHTALYWYRQSLGQGLEFLIYFQGNSAPDKSGLPSDRFSAERTGGSVSTLTIQRTQQEDSAVYLCASSLKREDTQYFGPGTRLTVL.

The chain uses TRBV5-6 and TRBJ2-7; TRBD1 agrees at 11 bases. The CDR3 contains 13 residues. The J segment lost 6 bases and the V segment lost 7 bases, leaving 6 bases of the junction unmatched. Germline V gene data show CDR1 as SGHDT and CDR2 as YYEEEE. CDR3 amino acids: CASSWDRGGEQYF. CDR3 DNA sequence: TGTGCCAGCTCCTGGGACAGGGGGGGCGAGCAGTACTTC.